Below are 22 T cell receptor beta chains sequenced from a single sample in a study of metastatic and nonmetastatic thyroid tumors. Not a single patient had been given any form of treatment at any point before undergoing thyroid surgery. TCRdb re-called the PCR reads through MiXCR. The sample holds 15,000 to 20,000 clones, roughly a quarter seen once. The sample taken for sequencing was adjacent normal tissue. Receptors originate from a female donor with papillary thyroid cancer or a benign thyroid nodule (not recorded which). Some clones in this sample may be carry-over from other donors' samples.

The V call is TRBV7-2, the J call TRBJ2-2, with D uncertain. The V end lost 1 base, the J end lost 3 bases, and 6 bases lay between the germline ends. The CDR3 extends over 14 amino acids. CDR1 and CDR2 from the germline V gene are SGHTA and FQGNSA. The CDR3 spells CASSLDAYTGELFF. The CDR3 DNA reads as TGTGCCAGCAGCTTAGATGCCTACACCGGGGAGCTGTTTTTT.

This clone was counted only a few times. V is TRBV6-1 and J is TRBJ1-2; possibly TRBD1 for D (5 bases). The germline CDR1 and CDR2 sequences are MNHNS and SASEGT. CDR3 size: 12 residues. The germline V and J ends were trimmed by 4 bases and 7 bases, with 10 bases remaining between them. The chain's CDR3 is CASSGTGAGYTF. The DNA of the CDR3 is TGTGCCAGCAGTGGTACAGGTGCTGGCTACACCTTC.

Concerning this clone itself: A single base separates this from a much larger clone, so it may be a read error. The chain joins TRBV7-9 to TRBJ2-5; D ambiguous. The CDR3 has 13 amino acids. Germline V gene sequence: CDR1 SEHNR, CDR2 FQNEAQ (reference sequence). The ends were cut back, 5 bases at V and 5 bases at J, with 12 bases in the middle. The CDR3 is CASSLPLVETQYF. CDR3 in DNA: TGTGCCAGCAGCCTCCCGCTGGTGGAGACCCAGTACTTC. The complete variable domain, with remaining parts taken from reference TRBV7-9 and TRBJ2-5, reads DTGVSQNPRHKITKRGQNVTFRCDPISEHNRLYWYRQTLGQGPEFLTYFQNEAQLEKSRLLSDRFSAERPKGSFSTLEIQRTEQGDSAMYLCASSLPLVETQYFGPGTRLLVL.

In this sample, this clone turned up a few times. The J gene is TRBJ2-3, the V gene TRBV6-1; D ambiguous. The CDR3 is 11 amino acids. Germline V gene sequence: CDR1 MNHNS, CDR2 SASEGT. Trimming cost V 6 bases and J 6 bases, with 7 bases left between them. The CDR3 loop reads CASREKDTQYF. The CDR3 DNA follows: TGTGCCAGCAGAGAGAAGGATACGCAGTATTTT.

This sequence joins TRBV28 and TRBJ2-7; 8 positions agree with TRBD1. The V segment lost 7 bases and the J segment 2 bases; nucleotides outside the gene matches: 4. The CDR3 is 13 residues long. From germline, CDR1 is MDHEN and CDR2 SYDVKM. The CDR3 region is CASTLTGAYEQYF. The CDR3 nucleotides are TGTGCCAGCACCCTGACAGGGGCCTACGAGCAGTACTTC.

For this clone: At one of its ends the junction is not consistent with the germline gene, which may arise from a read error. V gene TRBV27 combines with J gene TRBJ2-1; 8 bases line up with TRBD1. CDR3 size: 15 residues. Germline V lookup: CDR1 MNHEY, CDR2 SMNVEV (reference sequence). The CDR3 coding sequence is TGTGCCAGCAGCTCTCCTGGACAGGGATACAATGTGCAGTTCTTC. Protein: CASSSPGQGYNVQFF.

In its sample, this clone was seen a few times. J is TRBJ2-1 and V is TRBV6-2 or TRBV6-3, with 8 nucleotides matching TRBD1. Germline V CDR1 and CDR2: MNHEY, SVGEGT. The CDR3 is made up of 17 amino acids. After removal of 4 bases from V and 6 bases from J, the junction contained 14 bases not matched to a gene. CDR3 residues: CASSFTTQGADFNEQFF. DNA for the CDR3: TGTGCCAGCAGTTTCACTACGCAGGGGGCTGACTTCAATGAGCAGTTCTTC.

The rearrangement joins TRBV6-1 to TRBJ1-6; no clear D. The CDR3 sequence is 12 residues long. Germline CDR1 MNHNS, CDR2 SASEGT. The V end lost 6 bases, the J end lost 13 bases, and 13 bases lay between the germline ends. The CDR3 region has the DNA TGTGCCAGCAGATTCATCGGAGGGCCCCTCCACTTT. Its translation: CASRFIGGPLHF.

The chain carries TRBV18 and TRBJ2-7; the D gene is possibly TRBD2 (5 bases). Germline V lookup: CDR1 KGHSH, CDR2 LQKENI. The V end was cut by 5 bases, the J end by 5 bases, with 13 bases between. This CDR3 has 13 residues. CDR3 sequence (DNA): TGTGCCAGCTCAGCAAGCGGAGCCCACGAGCAGTACTTC. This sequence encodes CASSASGAHEQYF.

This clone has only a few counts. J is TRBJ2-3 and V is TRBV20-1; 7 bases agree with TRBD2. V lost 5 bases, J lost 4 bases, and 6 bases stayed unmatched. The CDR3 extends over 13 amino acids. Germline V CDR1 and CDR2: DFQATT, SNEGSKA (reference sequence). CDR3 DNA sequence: TGCAGTGCTGGCGGGAGTTGGGCAGATACGCAGTATTTT. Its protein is CSAGGSWADTQYF.

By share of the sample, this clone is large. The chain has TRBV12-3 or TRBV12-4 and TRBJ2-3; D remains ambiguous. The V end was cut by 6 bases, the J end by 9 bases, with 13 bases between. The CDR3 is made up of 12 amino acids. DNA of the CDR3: TGTGCCAGCAGGCGAGAGAGAGTCACGCAGTATTTT. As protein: CASRRERVTQYF.

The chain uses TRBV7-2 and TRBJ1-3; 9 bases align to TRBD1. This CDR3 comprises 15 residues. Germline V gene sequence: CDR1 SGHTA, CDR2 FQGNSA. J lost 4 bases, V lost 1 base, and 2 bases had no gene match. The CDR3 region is CASSLGGTGGNTIYF. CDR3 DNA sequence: TGTGCCAGCAGCTTAGGAGGGACAGGGGGAAACACCATATATTTT. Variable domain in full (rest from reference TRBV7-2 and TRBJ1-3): GAGVSQSPSNKVTEKGKDVELRCDPISGHTALYWYRQSLGQGLEFLIYFQGNSAPDKSGLPSDRFSAERTGGSVSTLTIQRTQQEDSAVYLCASSLGGTGGNTIYFGEGSWLTVV.

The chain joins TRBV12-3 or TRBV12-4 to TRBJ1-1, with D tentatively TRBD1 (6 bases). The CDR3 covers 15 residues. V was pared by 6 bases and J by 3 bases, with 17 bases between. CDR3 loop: CASSPPGQGYTEAFF. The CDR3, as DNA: TGTGCCAGCAGCCCTCCGGGCCAGGGGTACACTGAAGCTTTCTTT.

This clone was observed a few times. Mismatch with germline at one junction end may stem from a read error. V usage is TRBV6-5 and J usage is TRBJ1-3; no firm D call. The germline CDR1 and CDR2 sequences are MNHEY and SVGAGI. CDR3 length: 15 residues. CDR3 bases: TGTGCCAGCAGTTCTACGGGTCTCTCTGGAAGCACCATATATTTT. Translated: CASSSTGLSGSTIYF.

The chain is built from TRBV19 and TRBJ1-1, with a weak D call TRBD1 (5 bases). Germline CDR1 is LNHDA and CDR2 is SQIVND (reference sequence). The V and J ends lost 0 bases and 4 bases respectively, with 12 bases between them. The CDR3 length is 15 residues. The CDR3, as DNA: TGTGCCAGTAGTATAGAAGCAGGGAGGATCACTGAAGCTTTCTTT. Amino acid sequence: CASSIEAGRITEAFF.

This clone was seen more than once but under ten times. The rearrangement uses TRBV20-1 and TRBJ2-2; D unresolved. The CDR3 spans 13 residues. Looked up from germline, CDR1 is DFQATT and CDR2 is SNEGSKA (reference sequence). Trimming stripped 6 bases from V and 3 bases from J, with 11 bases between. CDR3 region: CSAFDIYTGELFF. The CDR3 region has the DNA TGCAGTGCCTTCGACATTTACACCGGGGAGCTGTTTTTT.

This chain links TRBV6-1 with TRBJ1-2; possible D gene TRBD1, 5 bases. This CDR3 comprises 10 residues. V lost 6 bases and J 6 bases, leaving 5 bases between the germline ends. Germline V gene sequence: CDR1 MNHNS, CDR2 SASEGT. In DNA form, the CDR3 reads TGTGCCAGCAGAGGGGATGGCTACACCTTC. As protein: CASRGDGYTF.

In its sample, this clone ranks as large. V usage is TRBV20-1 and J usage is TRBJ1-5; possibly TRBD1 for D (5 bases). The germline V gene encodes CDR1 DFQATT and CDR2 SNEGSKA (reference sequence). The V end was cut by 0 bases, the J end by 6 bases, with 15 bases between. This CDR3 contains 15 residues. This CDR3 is CSARDRQGGGQPQHF. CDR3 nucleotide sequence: TGCAGTGCTAGAGATAGGCAGGGAGGCGGTCAGCCCCAGCATTTT.

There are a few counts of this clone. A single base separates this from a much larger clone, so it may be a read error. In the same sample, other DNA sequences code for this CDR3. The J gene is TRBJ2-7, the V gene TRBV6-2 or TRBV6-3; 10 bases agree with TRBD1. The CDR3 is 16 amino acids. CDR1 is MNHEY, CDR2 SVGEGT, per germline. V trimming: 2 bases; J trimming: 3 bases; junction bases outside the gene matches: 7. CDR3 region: CASSYAVRTGGYEQYF. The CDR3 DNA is TGTGCCAGCAGTTACGCAGTCCGGACAGGGGGCTACGAGCAGTACTTC.

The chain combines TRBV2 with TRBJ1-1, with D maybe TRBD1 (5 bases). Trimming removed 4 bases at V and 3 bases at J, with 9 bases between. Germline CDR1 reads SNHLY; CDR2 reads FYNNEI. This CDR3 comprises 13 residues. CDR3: CASSVEGHTEAFF. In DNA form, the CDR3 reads TGTGCCAGCAGTGTAGAGGGGCACACTGAAGCTTTCTTT.

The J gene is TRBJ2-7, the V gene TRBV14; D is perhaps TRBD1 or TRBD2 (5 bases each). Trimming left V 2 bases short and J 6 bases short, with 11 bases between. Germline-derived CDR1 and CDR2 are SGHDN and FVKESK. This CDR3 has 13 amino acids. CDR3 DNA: TGTGCCAGCAGCCAATCCCGGGGCGGCGAGCAGTACTTC. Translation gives CASSQSRGGEQYF.

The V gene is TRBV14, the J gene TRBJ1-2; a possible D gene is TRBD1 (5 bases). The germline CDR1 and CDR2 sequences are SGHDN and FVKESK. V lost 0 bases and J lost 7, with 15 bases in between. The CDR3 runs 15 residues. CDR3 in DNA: TGTGCCAGCAGCCAAGATTTGGGGGGAGCGGCTGGCTACACCTTC. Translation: CASSQDLGGAAGYTF.